The T cell receptor beta chain under discussion was sequenced for a study of blood T cells in healthy people across ages. Per-sample yields of isolated PBMCs were at least 7 million. Together with a sample-barcoded 5' primer, a J-beta primer mix was included in a second PCR lasting about 7 to 11 cycles. Each CDR3 protein is one row after TCRdb ran MiXCR on the 5' RACE reads. Of around 820,000 distinct CDR3 sequences listed, around a quarter are singletons. This clonotype was observed a few times. The same specimen was also included in a second study, on T cells of mothers and their children.

This receptor was taken from a boy aged 5-17 years in good health. Sequencing was performed on blood.

The DNA for the CDR3 is TGTGCCAGCAGTTATCGGGTTAGGGATGGCTACACCTTC. Amino acid sequence: CASSYRVRDGYTF. This chain connects TRBV6-5 to TRBJ1-2, with D unclear. Germline V lookup: CDR1 MNHEY, CDR2 SVGAGI. The CDR3 covers 13 residues. V gave up 3 bases and J gave up 6 bases, with 11 bases separating them.